The next 7 T cell receptor beta chains were all read from a single sample in a study of PD-L1 blockade in urothelial cancer. TCRdb's table, derived via immunoSEQ multiplex PCR, lists solely in-frame clones and lacks some. The sample lists 50,000 to 55,000 clones, about 82% occurring once. The time point denotes: pretreatment peripheral blood. The sequencing used PBMCs, collected around atezolizumab (anti-PD-L1) treatment. Every receptor here comes from a man aged 55 to 70 with urothelial cancer.

CDR3 loop: CAWSRTPGIQDVSYNSPLHF. The CDR3 region has the DNA TGTGCCTGGAGTCGTACACCAGGGATACAAGACGTCTCCTATAATTCACCCCTCCACTTT. The chain couples TRBV30 to TRBJ1-6, with D perhaps TRBD1 (5 bases). CDR1 and CDR2 (germline): GTSNPN, SVGIG (reference sequence). This CDR3 contains 20 residues. The V end lost 2 bases, the J end lost 0 bases, and 23 bases lay between the germline ends.

The V and J genes are TRBV6-1 and TRBJ1-1; the D gene is possibly TRBD1 (6 bases). V lost 6 bases and J 11 bases, leaving 16 bases between the germline ends. The V gene's germline CDR1 is MNHNS and CDR2 SASEGT. This CDR3 is built from 12 residues. The CDR3 nucleotides are TGTGCCAGCAGCAGAAGTGGGACATCGGCTTTCTTT. Amino acids: CASSRSGTSAFF.

The chain carries TRBV5-1 and TRBJ2-2; D gene ambiguous. The CDR3 runs to 16 residues. Trimming removed 3 bases at V and 0 bases at J, with 12 bases between. The germline V gene encodes CDR1 SGHRS and CDR2 YFSETQ. Here the CDR3 reads CASSYKQASNTGELFF. The CDR3 DNA sequence: TGCGCCAGCAGCTATAAGCAGGCCTCGAACACCGGGGAGCTGTTTTTT.

The chain employs TRBV5-1 and TRBJ1-1; D unresolved. The CDR3 length is 15 residues. Germline CDR1 is SGHRS and CDR2 is YFSETQ. Between the trimmed V and J ends, which lost 0 bases and 0 bases, there was a span of 9 bases. CDR3 nucleotide sequence: TGCGCCAGCAGCTTGGGCCTTTCAGTGAACACTGAAGCTTTCTTT. This sequence encodes CASSLGLSVNTEAFF.

The chain uses TRBV9 and TRBJ2-2; 8 nucleotides line up with TRBD2. V lost 5 bases to trimming and J lost 2 bases; unmatched junction nucleotides: 5. The CDR3 has 15 residues. Germline V gives CDR1 SGDLS, CDR2 YYNGEE. The CDR3 loop is CASRNSGANTGELFF. The CDR3 region has the DNA TGTGCCAGCAGAAATAGCGGGGCTAACACCGGGGAGCTGTTTTTT.

The table lists this clone with a count of one. The chain links TRBV2 to TRBJ2-6; 11 bases line up with TRBD1. Germline assignment: CDR1 SNHLY and CDR2 FYNNEI. The junction had 3 bases not matched to a gene; V was cut back by 11 bases and J by 0 bases. The CDR3 contains 15 residues. In nucleotides, the CDR3 is TGTGCCGGTGGGACAGGGGGCTCTGGGGCCAACGTCCTGACTTTC. It codes for CAGGTGGSGANVLTF.

The V call is TRBV10-2, the J call TRBJ2-7, with a possible D match to TRBD1 (5 bases). V lost 2 bases and J 2 bases, leaving 10 bases between the germline ends. Germline V gene data show CDR1 as WSHSY and CDR2 as SAAADI. CDR3 length equals 14 residues. DNA for the CDR3: TGCGCCAGCAGTGAGAATGCAGGGACCTACGAGCAGTACTTC. Its translation: CASSENAGTYEQYF.